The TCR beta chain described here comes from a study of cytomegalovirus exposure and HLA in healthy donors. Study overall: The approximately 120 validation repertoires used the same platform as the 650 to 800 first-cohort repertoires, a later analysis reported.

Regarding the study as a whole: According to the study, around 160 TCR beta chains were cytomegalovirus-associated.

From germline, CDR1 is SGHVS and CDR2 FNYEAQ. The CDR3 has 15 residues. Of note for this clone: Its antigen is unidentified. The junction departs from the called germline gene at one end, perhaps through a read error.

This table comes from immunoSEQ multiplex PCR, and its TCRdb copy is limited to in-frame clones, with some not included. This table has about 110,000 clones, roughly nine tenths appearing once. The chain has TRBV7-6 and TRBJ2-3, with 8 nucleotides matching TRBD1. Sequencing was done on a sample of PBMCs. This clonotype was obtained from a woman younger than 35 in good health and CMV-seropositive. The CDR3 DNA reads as TGTGCCAGCACCTTAACAGGGGGACTCCCAGATACGCAGTATTTT. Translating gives CASTLTGGLPDTQYF.